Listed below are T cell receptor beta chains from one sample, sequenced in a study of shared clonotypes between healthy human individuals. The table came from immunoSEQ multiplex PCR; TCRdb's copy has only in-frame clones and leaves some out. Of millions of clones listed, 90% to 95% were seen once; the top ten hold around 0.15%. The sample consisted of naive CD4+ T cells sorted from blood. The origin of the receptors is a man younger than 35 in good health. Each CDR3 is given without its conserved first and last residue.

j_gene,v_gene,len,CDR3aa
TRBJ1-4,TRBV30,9,AWSVSEKLF
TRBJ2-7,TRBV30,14,AWDPGTSGISYEQY
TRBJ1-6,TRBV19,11,ASNGFYNSPLH
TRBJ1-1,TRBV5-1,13,ASRLDITGGTEAF
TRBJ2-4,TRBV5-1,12,ASSLGTEKNIQY
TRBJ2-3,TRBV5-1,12,ASSRWTAGDTQY
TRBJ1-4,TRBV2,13,ASSRDTPRTEKLF
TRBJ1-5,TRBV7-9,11,ASSSTGEQPQH
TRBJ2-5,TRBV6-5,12,ASSPTGAVREQY
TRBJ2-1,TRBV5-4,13,ASSLLDRGLNEQF
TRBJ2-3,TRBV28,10,ASSLTRSGGA
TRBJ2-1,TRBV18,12,ASSPPGQGHEQF
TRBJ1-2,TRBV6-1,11,ASSLTGERGYT
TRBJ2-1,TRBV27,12,ASSYGTPYNEQF
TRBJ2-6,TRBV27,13,ASSSGAVAANVLT